The 19 T cell receptor beta chains presented below share a single source sample, sequenced in a study of glioma-infiltrating T cells. TCR alpha and beta CDR3 regions were amplified from RNA using iRepertoire nested multiplex PCR. TCRdb used MiXCR to reprocess the multiplex PCR reads, holding one entry per CDR3 protein. The sample yields 400,000 or so distinct CDR3 sequences, more than 35% seen once. What was sequenced was glioma tissue, nonneoplastic brain tissue, or PBMCs (not recorded which). These receptors were collected from a human donor with low-grade glioma or glioblastoma, undergoing nonglioma brain surgery, or in good health (not recorded which).

This clonotype was recorded at least ten times. The chain uses TRBV6-2 or TRBV6-3 and TRBJ2-7; D not certain. The germline V gene has CDR1 MNHEY and CDR2 SVGEGT. CDR3 size: 13 residues. The V gene lost 2 bases and the J gene lost 3 bases, with 8 bases spanning the gap. CDR3: CASSYGHNYEQYF. CDR3 nucleotide sequence: TGTGCCAGCAGTTACGGGCACAACTACGAGCAGTACTTC.

The rearrangement links TRBV10-3 to TRBJ2-7; D unclear. The CDR3 is made up of 12 amino acids. V shed 2 bases and J shed 4 bases, with 6 bases lying between them. From germline, CDR1 is ENHRY and CDR2 SYGVKD. In nucleotides, the CDR3 is TGTGCCATCAGTGAGGACGGTTACGAGCAGTACTTC. Encoded protein: CAISEDGYEQYF.

This chain joins TRBV3-1 and TRBJ2-7; no definite D call. The CDR3 consists of 15 residues. The V gene lost 0 bases and the J gene lost 0 bases, with 9 bases spanning the gap. Looked up from germline, CDR1 is LGHDT and CDR2 is YNNKEL (reference sequence). CDR3 in DNA: TGTGCCAGCAGCCAAGATCTCCGGAGCTCCTACGAGCAGTACTTC. Its protein product is CASSQDLRSSYEQYF.

Turning to this clonotype: A much larger clone differs by one base, so this may be a read error. The chain couples TRBV6-2 or TRBV6-3 to TRBJ2-1; D is unclear. The CDR3 has 17 amino acids. Looked up from germline, CDR1 is MNHEY and CDR2 is SVGEGT. Trimming pared 0 bases from V and 2 bases from J, leaving 14 bases between. The CDR3, as DNA: TGTGCCAGCAGTTACTCGTACTCGCCACCCCCCTACAATGAGCAGTTCTTC. Protein sequence: CASSYSYSPPPYNEQFF.

This rearrangement joins TRBV28 to TRBJ2-7; D is unresolved. The CDR3 covers 12 residues. The ends were cut back, 8 bases at V and 5 bases at J, with 13 bases in the middle. Germline V gene sequence: CDR1 MDHEN, CDR2 SYDVKM. CDR3 region: CASASNAHEQYF. DNA of the CDR3: TGTGCCAGCGCCAGCAATGCCCACGAGCAGTACTTC.

The CDR3 here is CSARYPRGLGYTF. In DNA form, the CDR3 reads TGCAGTGCTAGATACCCTCGGGGGCTTGGCTACACCTTC. The V gene is TRBV20-1, the J gene TRBJ1-2; D is perhaps TRBD1 (6 bases). Germline V gives CDR1 DFQATT, CDR2 SNEGSKA (reference sequence). Trimming stripped 2 bases from V and 7 bases from J, with 14 bases between. The CDR3 extends over 13 amino acids.

This clonotype came up a few times. This sequence joins TRBV12-3 or TRBV12-4 and TRBJ1-2; D is ambiguous. The CDR3 consists of 14 residues. V dropped 8 bases and J dropped 0 bases, with 13 bases sitting between them. The CDR3 DNA follows: TGTGCCAGCCTTCCTAACGGAGCTAACTATGGCTACACCTTC. Translation gives CASLPNGANYGYTF.

In its sample, this clonotype was seen many times. V and J are TRBV28 and TRBJ2-3; no definite D call. With 2 bases removed from V and 6 bases from J, the gap between germline ends came to 9 bases. The CDR3 contains 13 residues. Per the germline V gene, CDR1 is MDHEN and CDR2 is SYDVKM. The CDR3 DNA follows: TGTGCCAGCAGTTTAGGACGCCTGGATACGCAGTATTTT. The encoded protein is CASSLGRLDTQYF.

The chain links TRBV20-1 to TRBJ2-7; D not resolved. With 3 bases removed from V and 2 bases from J, the gap between germline ends came to 11 bases. The CDR3 extends over 13 amino acids. Germline values: CDR1 DFQATT, CDR2 SNEGSKA (reference sequence). CDR3: CSASGEVTYEQYF. The CDR3 region has the DNA TGCAGTGCTAGTGGGGAAGTGACCTACGAGCAGTACTTC.

Comment on this clonotype: The junction departs from germline at one end; a sequencing error may be responsible. The chain couples TRBV20-1 to TRBJ2-7; 8 bases are shared with TRBD2. The CDR3 contains 14 residues. CDR1 and CDR2 (germline): DFQATT, SNEGSKA (reference sequence). The CDR3 DNA is TGCATTGCTCCCTATGTGGGACTAGTTGGCGAGCAGTACTTC. This translates into CIAPYVGLVGEQYF.

V gene TRBV4-2 combines with J gene TRBJ1-1; weak D call: TRBD1 (5 bases). The CDR3 has 15 residues. V was clipped by 2 bases and J by 2 bases, with 12 bases between them. Germline V gene lookup returns CDR1 LGHNA and CDR2 YNFKEQ. The CDR3 bases are TGTGCCAGCAGCCAAAACAAGGGGCCCAACACTGAAGCTTTCTTT. As protein: CASSQNKGPNTEAFF.

As for this clonotype: A much larger clone is a single base away; this may be a read error. The CDR3 does not close with the conserved phenylalanine or tryptophan, likely indicating a read error. The chain joins TRBV20-1 to TRBJ2-7; D possibly corresponds to TRBD2 (5 bases). Trimming removed 5 bases at V and 3 bases at J, with 11 bases between. The germline gives CDR1 DFQATT, CDR2 SNEGSKA (reference sequence). The CDR3 extends over 12 amino acids. CDR3 amino acids: CSAQGRGYEQYL. Written as DNA, the CDR3 is TGCAGTGCTCAAGGACGGGGCTACGAGCAGTACCTC.

The table lists this clonotype with a count of one. A much more abundant neighbour one base away suggests this may be a read error. The genes are TRBV15 and TRBJ2-3; 8 bases map to TRBD2. CDR1 and CDR2 (germline): LNHNV, YYDKDF (reference sequence). This CDR3 is 15 amino acids long. The V segment lost 8 bases and the J segment 6 bases; nucleotides outside the gene matches: 13. CDR3 sequence: CATCSRTSPGDTQYF. The CDR3 nucleotides read TGTGCCACCTGCTCCCGGACTAGCCCCGGGGATACGCAGTATTTT.

This sequence joins TRBV20-1 and TRBJ1-2; D unresolved. The V gene lost 1 base and the J gene lost 4 bases, with 19 bases spanning the gap. This CDR3 is built from 16 residues. Germline V CDR1 and CDR2: DFQATT, SNEGSKA (reference sequence). CDR3: CSARARVTAASYGYTF. DNA of the CDR3: TGCAGTGCTAGAGCCCGGGTCACAGCAGCTAGCTATGGCTACACCTTC.

Of note for this clonotype: This may stem from a read error, because a much larger clone lies one nucleotide away. V is TRBV28 and J is TRBJ1-1; D gene uncertain. Trimming stripped 6 bases from V and 4 bases from J, with 12 bases between. Germline V CDR1 and CDR2: MDHEN, SYDVKM. The CDR3 contains 13 residues. CDR3 in DNA: TGTGCCAGCAGCTTTGACTGGACCACTGAAGCTTTCTTT. It specifies CASSFDWTTEAFF.

The V gene is TRBV28, the J gene TRBJ2-1; 7 bases fit TRBD1. The CDR3 runs 12 residues. Germline loops: CDR1 MDHEN, CDR2 SYDVKM. V lost 6 bases, J lost 10 bases, and 6 bases stayed unmatched. CDR3 in amino acids: CASRRTGPEQFF. The CDR3, as DNA: TGTGCCAGCAGGCGGACAGGCCCGGAGCAGTTCTTC.

Turning to this clonotype: At one boundary the junction diverges from the germline segment, which might be a read error. The chain has TRBV7-2 and TRBJ2-1; 7 positions agree with TRBD2. The V gene's germline CDR1 is SGHTA and CDR2 FQGNSA. The CDR3 runs 15 residues. The DNA for the CDR3 is TGTGCCCGCAGTCTTCTAGCGCGGGAGTACAATGAGCAGTTCTTC. Protein sequence: CARSLLAREYNEQFF.

The rearrangement joins TRBV5-1 to TRBJ2-5, with D uncertain. From germline, CDR1 is SGHRS and CDR2 YFSETQ. The V end was cut by 2 bases, the J end by 0 bases, with 8 bases between. The CDR3 covers 14 residues. CDR3 in amino acids: CASSFMGYQETQYF. The DNA of the CDR3 is TGCGCCAGCAGCTTCATGGGGTACCAAGAGACCCAGTACTTC.

This clonotype showed up many times. The chain employs TRBV28 and TRBJ1-2; weak D call: TRBD1 (5 bases). V lost 4 bases to trimming and J lost 8 bases, with 8 bases between them. The germline V gene encodes CDR1 MDHEN and CDR2 SYDVKM. The length of the CDR3 is 11 residues. The CDR3 coding sequence is TGTGCCAGCAGTTCCCGACAGGGCTACACCTTC. Protein sequence: CASSSRQGYTF.